One sample yielded the 20 T cell receptor beta chains listed below, sequenced in a study of T cells in Graves' hyperthyroidism and ophthalmopathy (dated by TCRdb to between 2018 and 2021). Library method: multiplex PCR. Sequencing used an Illumina HiSeq 2000. TCR beta CDR3 regions were amplified from RNA transcripts. For the first round of RT-PCR on the TCR CDR3, the HTBI primer set was used together with the Qiagen OneStep RT-PCR kit. The raw public reads went through TCRdb reprocessing: fastp at Q25, MiXCR clone calling, in-frame beta chains kept. One record per CDR3 amino acid sequence lists the most common genes and DNA. The sample table shows roughly 100,000 distinct CDR3 sequences, and around 50% are seen once. The ten largest clones add up to roughly 26% of the sample. Sequencing was done on a sample of blood. These receptors were obtained from a woman aged 35 to 49 with Graves' hyperthyroidism.

Remarks on this clonotype: The limits of the CDR3 on the DNA are not certain, so only TCRdb's listed CDR3 is given. This chain connects TRBV7-9 to TRBJ2-5; the table's D call TRBD2 went unverified against the DNA. The CDR3 is 20 amino acids long, termini counted. Germline V gives CDR1 SEHNR, CDR2 FQNEAQ (reference sequence). The CDR3 here is CASSFYICSARASHQETQYF.

V gene TRBV29-1 combines with J gene TRBJ2-5; D possibly uses TRBD1 or TRBD2 (5 bases each). The CDR3 consists of 12 residues. The V end lost 4 bases, the J end lost 1 base, and 7 bases lay between the germline ends. Germline lookup yields CDR1 SQVTM and CDR2 ANQGSEA. This CDR3 reads CSVVGTQETQYF. CDR3 in DNA: TGCAGCGTTGTGGGGACCCAAGAGACCCAGTACTTC. The full variable domain, its missing parts supplied by reference TRBV29-1 and TRBJ2-5, is SAVISQKPSRDICQRGTSLTIQCQVDSQVTMMFWYRQQPGQSLTLIATANQGSEATYESGFVIDKFPISRPNLTFSTLTVSNMSPEDSSIYLCSVVGTQETQYFGPGTRLLVL.

V gene TRBV5-1 combines with J gene TRBJ2-2, with TRBD2 identical over 7 bases. There are 15 residues in the CDR3. The germline CDR1 and CDR2 sequences are SGHRS and YFSETQ. V lost 7 bases to trimming and J lost 4 bases; unmatched junction nucleotides: 10. CDR3 sequence: CASCRGDYSTGELFF. CDR3 DNA: TGCGCCAGCTGCCGGGGGGACTACAGCACCGGGGAGCTGTTTTTT.

The genes are TRBV25-1 and TRBJ2-2; TRBD1 might be the D (5 bases). Germline CDR1 reads MGHDK; CDR2 reads SYGVNS. The CDR3 loop spans 11 amino acids. The CDR3 DNA is TGTGCTTCAGGGTTCCCCGGGGAGCTGTTTTTT. Protein product: CASGFPGELFF.

This clonotype has only a few counts. The J gene is TRBJ2-2, the V gene TRBV2, with a tentative D call TRBD1 (6 bases). The V and J ends lost 8 bases and 0 bases respectively, with 13 bases between them. The length of the CDR3 is 15 residues. Germline V lookup: CDR1 SNHLY, CDR2 FYNNEI. The CDR3 region is CASSPTGTNTGELFF. In DNA, the CDR3 is TGTGCCAGCTCACCTACAGGGACGAACACCGGGGAGCTGTTTTTT.

V is TRBV13 and J is TRBJ1-5, with D unclear. CDR3 length: 13 residues. CDR1 is PRHDT and CDR2 is FYEKMQ in the germline V gene (reference sequence). V was clipped by 4 bases and J by 1 base, with 5 bases between them. The DNA of the CDR3 is TGTGCCAGCAGCTCCGGGAGCAATCAGCCCCAGCATTTT. Amino acid sequence: CASSSGSNQPQHF. The variable domain in full, with the rest retrieved from reference TRBV13 and TRBJ1-5, is AAGVIQSPRHLIKEKRETATLKCYPIPRHDTVYWYQQGPGQDPQFLISFYEKMQSDKGSIPDRFSAQQFSDYHSELNMSSLELGDSALYFCASSSGSNQPQHFGDGTRLSIL.

The sample holds one count of this clonotype. One end of the junction varies from germline; a read error may be responsible. This chain joins TRBV13 and TRBJ2-2; D perhaps matches TRBD2 (5 bases). The CDR3 loop spans 14 amino acids. Germline assignment: CDR1 PRHDT and CDR2 FYEKMQ (reference sequence). In DNA form, the CDR3 reads TGTGCCAGCAGCTTAGCAGTGAGGACCGGGGAGCCGTTTTTT. As protein: CASSLAVRTGEPFF.

This clonotype was detected only a few times. This chain uses TRBV25-1 with TRBJ2-2; D unclear. CDR1 MGHDK and CDR2 SYGVNS come from the germline V gene. The germline V and J ends were trimmed by 8 bases and 1 base, with 8 bases remaining between them. This CDR3 comprises 13 residues. The CDR3 protein is CASVRQNTGELFF. CDR3 DNA: TGTGCCAGCGTAAGACAGAACACCGGGGAGCTGTTTTTT.

This rearrangement joins TRBV2 to TRBJ1-5; TRBD1 is a possible D gene (6 bases). V was cut by 4 bases and J by 3 bases, with 16 bases left in between. CDR1 and CDR2 from the germline V gene are SNHLY and FYNNEI. The CDR3 spans 16 residues. CDR3 loop: CASSAFMRGNNQPQHF. CDR3 in DNA: TGTGCCAGCAGTGCCTTTATGAGGGGGAACAATCAGCCCCAGCATTTT.

Many counts were recorded for this clonotype. The chain uses TRBV7-2 and TRBJ2-3; tentatively, D is TRBD2 (6 bases). CDR1 and CDR2 (germline): SGHTA, FQGNSA. This CDR3 spans 15 amino acids. Trimming pared 1 base from V and 0 bases from J, leaving 8 bases between. CDR3 DNA: TGTGCCAGCAGCTTAGGGGGGGAGAGCACAGATACGCAGTATTTT. Amino acid sequence: CASSLGGESTDTQYF. The full variable domain, rest sourced from reference TRBV7-2 and TRBJ2-3, is GAGVSQSPSNKVTEKGKDVELRCDPISGHTALYWYRQSLGQGLEFLIYFQGNSAPDKSGLPSDRFSAERTGGSVSTLTIQRTQQEDSAVYLCASSLGGESTDTQYFGPGTRLTVL.

With regard to this clonotype: This clone may be a read error of a much larger clone one base away. J is TRBJ1-1 and V is TRBV7-2; possibly TRBD1 for D (6 bases). Per germline, CDR1 SGHTA and CDR2 FQGNSA. The CDR3 extends over 17 amino acids. The CDR3 loop is CAGSQIPRTDLNTEAFF. CDR3 sequence (DNA): TGTGCCGGCAGCCAAATACCTAGGACAGACTTGAACACTGAAGCTTTCTTT.

A few counts support this clonotype. V usage is TRBV7-9 and J usage is TRBJ1-5; D call uncertain. From germline, CDR1 is SEHNR and CDR2 FQNEAQ (reference sequence). Trimming stripped 3 bases from V and 3 bases from J, with 9 bases between. The CDR3 totals 14 residues. The CDR3: CASSLGIPNQPQHF. The DNA for the CDR3 is TGTGCCAGCAGCTTGGGGATACCCAATCAGCCCCAGCATTTT.

The CDR3 sequence is CSEGPHQETQYF. CDR3 nucleotides: TGCAGCGAAGGACCTCACCAAGAGACCCAGTACTTC. The chain is built from TRBV29-1 and TRBJ2-5; D uncertain. Germline lookup yields CDR1 SQVTM and CDR2 ANQGSEA. The V end lost 7 bases, the J end lost 0 bases, and 9 bases lay between the germline ends. This CDR3 contains 12 residues.

This clonotype was recorded once. The CDR3 DNA is TGTGCCAGCAGAAGACAGGTTTCTACAACTAATGAAAAACTGTTTTTT. The encoded protein is CASRRQVSTTNEKLFF. The chain is built from TRBV7-9 and TRBJ1-4; possibly TRBD1 for D (6 bases). The germline V and J ends were trimmed by 6 bases and 0 bases, with 14 bases remaining between them. The CDR3 is 16 amino acids. CDR1 and CDR2 (germline): SEHNR, FQNEAQ (reference sequence).

In regard to this clonotype: With a much larger clone just one base away, this may be a read error. This chain joins TRBV12-3 or TRBV12-4 and TRBJ2-7; D is ambiguous. Trimming stripped 7 bases from V and 0 bases from J, with 13 bases between. This CDR3 spans 14 amino acids. CDR3: CASNTDPSSYEQYF. The CDR3, as DNA: TGTGCCAGCAATACAGACCCAAGCTCCTACGAGCAGTACTTC.

This clonotype was found many times. The genes are TRBV4-2 and TRBJ2-7; 7 bases are shared with TRBD1. The germline V gene encodes CDR1 LGHNA and CDR2 YNFKEQ. Trimming at V came to 4 bases and at J to 4 bases, leaving 10 bases not matched to a gene. The CDR3 extends over 15 amino acids. CDR3: CASSLNPGQTYEQYF. The CDR3 coding sequence is TGTGCCAGCAGCCTCAACCCGGGACAGACATACGAGCAGTACTTC.

This rearrangement joins TRBV10-3 to TRBJ1-3, with 9 bases identical to TRBD1. Germline values: CDR1 ENHRY, CDR2 SYGVKD. V lost 5 bases and J lost 6; bases outside the gene matches: 8. CDR3 length: 15 residues. The DNA of the CDR3 is TGTGCCATCAGTCCTGGCGGGGACAGGGCAAACACCATATATTTT. Encoded protein: CAISPGGDRANTIYF.

As to this clonotype: One end of the junction is discordant with germline, which a read error may explain. The V call is TRBV7-6, the J call TRBJ2-2, with D tentatively TRBD1 or TRBD2 (6 bases each). Germline lookup yields CDR1 SGHVS and CDR2 FNYEAQ. This CDR3 is built from 15 residues. The CDR3 DNA follows: TGTGCCGGCAGCTCCCGGGGGCGGGTCACCGGGGGGCTGTTTTTT. This encodes CAGSSRGRVTGGLFF. Full variable domain (missing parts from reference TRBV7-6 and TRBJ2-2): GAGVSQSPRYKVTKRGQDVALRCDPISGHVSLYWYRQALGQGPEFLTYFNYEAQQDKSGLPNDRFSAERPEGSISTLTIQRTEQRDSAMYRCAGSSRGRVTGGLFFGEGSRLTVL.

The genes are TRBV25-1 and TRBJ2-2; D possibly corresponds to TRBD2 (5 bases). The V gene lost 6 bases and the J gene lost 0 bases, with 8 bases spanning the gap. CDR1 is MGHDK and CDR2 is SYGVNS in the germline V gene. The CDR3 extends over 14 amino acids. This CDR3 is CASREGPNTGELFF. For the CDR3, the DNA is TGTGCCAGCAGAGAGGGTCCGAACACCGGGGAGCTGTTTTTT.

Concerning this clonotype: Just one base apart from a much larger clone, this may be a read error. V usage is TRBV2 and J usage is TRBJ2-3, with 9 positions matching TRBD1. With 6 bases clipped from V and 1 base from J, the junction kept 11 bases outside the gene matches. Germline CDR1 and CDR2: SNHLY and FYNNEI. The CDR3 contains 17 residues. DNA of the CDR3: TGTGCCAGCAGGGAAACGCGAACAGGGGGCGGCACAGATACGCAGTATTTT. Translated: CASRETRTGGGTDTQYF. Looking up the rest from reference TRBV2 and TRBJ2-3 gives the full variable domain: EPEVTQTPSHQVTQMGQEVILRCVPISNHLYFYWYRQILGQKVEFLVSFYNNEISEKSEIFDDQFSVERPDGSNFTLKIRSTKLEDSAMYFCASRETRTGGGTDTQYFGPGTRLTVL.